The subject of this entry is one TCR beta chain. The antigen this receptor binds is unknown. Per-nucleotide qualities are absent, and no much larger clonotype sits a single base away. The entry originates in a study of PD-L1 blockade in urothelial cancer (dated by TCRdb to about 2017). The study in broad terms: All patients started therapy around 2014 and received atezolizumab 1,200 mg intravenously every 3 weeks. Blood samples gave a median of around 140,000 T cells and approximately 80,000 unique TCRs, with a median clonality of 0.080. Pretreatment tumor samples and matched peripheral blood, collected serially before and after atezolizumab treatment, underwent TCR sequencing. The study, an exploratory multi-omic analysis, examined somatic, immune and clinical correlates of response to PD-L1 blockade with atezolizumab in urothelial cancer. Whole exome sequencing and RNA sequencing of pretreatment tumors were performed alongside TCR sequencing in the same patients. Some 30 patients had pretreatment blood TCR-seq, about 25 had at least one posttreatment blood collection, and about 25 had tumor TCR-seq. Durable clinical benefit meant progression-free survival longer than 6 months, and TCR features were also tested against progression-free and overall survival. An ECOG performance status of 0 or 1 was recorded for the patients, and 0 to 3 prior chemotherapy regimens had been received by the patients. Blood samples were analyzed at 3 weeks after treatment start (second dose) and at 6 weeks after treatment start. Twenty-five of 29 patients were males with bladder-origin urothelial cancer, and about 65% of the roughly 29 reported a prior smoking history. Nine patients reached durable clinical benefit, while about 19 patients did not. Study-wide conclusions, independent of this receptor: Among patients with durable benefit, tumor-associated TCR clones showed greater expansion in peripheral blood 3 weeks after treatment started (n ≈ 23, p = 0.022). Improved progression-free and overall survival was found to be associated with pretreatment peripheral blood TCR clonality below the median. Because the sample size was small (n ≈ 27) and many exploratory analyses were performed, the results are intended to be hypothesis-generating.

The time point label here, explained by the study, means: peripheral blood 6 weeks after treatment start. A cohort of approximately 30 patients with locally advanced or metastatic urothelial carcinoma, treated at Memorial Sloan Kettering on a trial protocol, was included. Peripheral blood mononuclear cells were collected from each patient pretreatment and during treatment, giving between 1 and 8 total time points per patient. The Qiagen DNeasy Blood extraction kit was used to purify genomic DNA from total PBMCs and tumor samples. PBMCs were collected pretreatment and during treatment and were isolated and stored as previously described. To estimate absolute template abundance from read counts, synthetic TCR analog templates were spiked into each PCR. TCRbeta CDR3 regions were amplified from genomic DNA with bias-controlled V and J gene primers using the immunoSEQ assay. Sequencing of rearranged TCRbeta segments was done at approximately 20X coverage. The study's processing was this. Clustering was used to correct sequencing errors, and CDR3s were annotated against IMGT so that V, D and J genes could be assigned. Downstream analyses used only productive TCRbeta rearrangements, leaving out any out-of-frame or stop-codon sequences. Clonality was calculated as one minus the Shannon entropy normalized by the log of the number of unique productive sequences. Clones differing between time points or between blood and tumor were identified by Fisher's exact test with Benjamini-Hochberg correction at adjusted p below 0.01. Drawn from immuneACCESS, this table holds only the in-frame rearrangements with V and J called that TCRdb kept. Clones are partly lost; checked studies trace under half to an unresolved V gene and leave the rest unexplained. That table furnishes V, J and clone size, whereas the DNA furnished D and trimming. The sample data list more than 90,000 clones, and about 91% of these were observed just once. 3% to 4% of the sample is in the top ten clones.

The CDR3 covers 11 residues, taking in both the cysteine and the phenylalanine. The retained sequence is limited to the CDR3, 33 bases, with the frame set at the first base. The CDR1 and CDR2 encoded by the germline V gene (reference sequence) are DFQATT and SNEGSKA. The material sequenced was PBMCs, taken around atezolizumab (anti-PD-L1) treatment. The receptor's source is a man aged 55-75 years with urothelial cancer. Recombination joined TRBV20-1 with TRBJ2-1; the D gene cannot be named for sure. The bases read TGCAGCTCCCCTAGATACAATGAGCAGTTCTTC. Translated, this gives CSSPRYNEQFF.